Sequencing of this TCR beta chain was carried out in a study of control samples from healthy donors and cancer patients. The protocol was immunoSEQ multiplex PCR, while the TCRdb copy is restricted to in-frame clones and leaves out a portion. The sample has fewer than 150,000 clones; less than 95% are singletons. Germline loops: CDR1 MNHEY, CDR2 SMNVEV (reference sequence). The CDR3 covers 14 residues. The ends were cut back, 0 bases at V and 9 bases at J, with 12 bases in the middle. The rearrangement joins TRBV27 to TRBJ1-5; no firm D call. Sequencing was performed on blood. The clonotype was recovered from a man aged 18 to 35 in good health. The CDR3 DNA is TGTGCCAGCAGTTTATCCCGCACCCTATGGCCCCAGCATTTT. This encodes CASSLSRTLWPQHF.